These T cell receptor beta chains were read from a single sample in a study of T cells after yellow fever vaccination. TCRdb re-called the 5' RACE reads with MiXCR, one entry per CDR3 protein. Of some 500,000 distinct CDR3 sequences listed, approximately 12% are singletons. The sequenced sample was PBMCs, obtained on the day of the yellow fever booster vaccination. Receptor source: a man aged 25 to 40 who received the YFV17D yellow fever vaccine. The CDR3 runs from the conserved cysteine through the conserved F or W. The order of the fields is D gene, J gene, V gene, clone size, CDR3 protein, CDR3 DNA. D genes are given only for firm matches. Not all rows give a size; the values are once, few, many and, for expanded clones, a class.

NA TRBJ1-2 TRBV7-2 NA CASSPGPQVNYGYTF TGTGCCAGCAGCCCCGGCCCCCAGGTTAACTATGGCTACACCTTC
NA TRBJ2-2 TRBV21-1 NA CASSNGGVDTGELFF TGTGCCAGCAGCAACGGAGGGGTTGATACCGGGGAGCTGTTTTTT
TRBD1 TRBJ2-7 TRBV29-1 NA CSATWGQGSYEQYF TGCAGCGCTACGTGGGGACAGGGGAGTTACGAGCAGTACTTC
TRBD2 TRBJ2-5 TRBV5-4 few CASSPSLREAGETQYF TGTGCCAGCAGCCCCAGTTTGCGGGAGGCGGGGGAGACCCAGTACTTC
TRBD1 TRBJ2-1 TRBV2 few CASSADRVGEQFF TGTGCCAGCAGTGCAGACAGGGTTGGTGAGCAGTTCTTC
NA TRBJ2-7 TRBV18 few CASSPRRDGEQYF TGTGCCAGCTCACCACGAAGAGACGGCGAGCAGTACTTC
NA TRBJ2-1 TRBV5-5 NA CASSLGDLLRNNEQFF TGTGCCAGCAGCTTGGGGGACCTTCTGAGAAACAATGAGCAGTTCTTC
NA TRBJ2-6 TRBV18 NA CASSPQTAGANVLTF TGTGCCAGCTCACCCCAGACAGCTGGGGCCAACGTCCTGACTTTC
NA TRBJ2-4 TRBV29-1 few CSVYNGGQTLAKNIQYF TGCAGCGTTTATAACGGAGGACAGACACTAGCCAAAAACATTCAGTACTTC
NA TRBJ2-7 TRBV20-1 few CSPGPANSYEQYF TGCAGTCCCGGACCGGCGAACTCCTACGAGCAGTACTTC